What follows are 24 T cell receptor beta chains derived from one specimen sequenced in a study of blood T cell repertoires in COVID-19. Repertoires were generated with immunoSEQ multiplex PCR, while TCRdb's copy carries only in-frame clones and drops some. Of around 250,000 clones detected, about 91% appear once; the ten largest clones hold 1.2%. Sequenced sample: PBMCs or T cells enriched from blood (not recorded which). Every receptor here comes from a woman aged 40 to 50 with acute COVID-19.

The V and J genes are TRBV7-3 and TRBJ2-7; 9 nucleotides line up with TRBD1. With V trimmed by 3 bases and J by 3 bases, 6 bases remained unmatched. CDR1 is SGHTA and CDR2 is FQGTGA in the germline V gene. This CDR3 has 15 residues. The CDR3 protein is CASSFDDRGIYEQYF. The CDR3 DNA reads TGTGCCAGCAGCTTTGATGACAGGGGGATCTACGAGCAGTACTTC.

The chain recombines TRBV19 with TRBJ1-5; 10 bases fit TRBD1. Germline V gene lookup returns CDR1 LNHDA and CDR2 SQIVND (reference sequence). The CDR3 length is 18 residues. After removal of 3 bases from V and 2 bases from J, the junction contained 10 bases not matched to a gene. In DNA, the CDR3 is TGTGCCAGTAGTATGGACGGGACAGGGGTAATTGGCAATCAGCCCCAGCATTTT. It encodes CASSMDGTGVIGNQPQHF.

The chain is built from TRBV19 and TRBJ1-5; D gene uncertain. This CDR3 comprises 15 residues. Trimming stripped 1 base from V and 9 bases from J, with 16 bases between. CDR1 and CDR2 from the germline V gene are LNHDA and SQIVND (reference sequence). The chain's CDR3 is CASSIGQAIGRPQHF. In DNA, the CDR3 is TGTGCCAGTAGTATAGGTCAGGCCATCGGGAGGCCCCAGCATTTT.

This rearrangement joins TRBV19 to TRBJ2-7; TRBD2 matches 11 bases. This CDR3 contains 16 residues. V lost 5 bases, J lost 7 bases, and 13 bases stayed unmatched. Germline V gives CDR1 LNHDA, CDR2 SQIVND (reference sequence). The CDR3 loop is CASSPLKTSGRGEQYV. The DNA of the CDR3 is TGTGCCAGTAGTCCACTAAAAACTAGCGGGAGAGGGGAGCAGTACGTC.

The gene calls are TRBV2 and TRBJ1-2, with D uncertain. V gave up 3 bases and J gave up 7 bases, with 18 bases separating them. CDR1 and CDR2 from the germline V gene are SNHLY and FYNNEI. The CDR3 covers 15 residues. CDR3 nucleotide sequence: TGTGCCAGCAGTGATCTGGTGGGCGCTCTATTTGGCTACACCTTC. Translating it yields CASSDLVGALFGYTF.

This clone was seen only once. V gene TRBV11-2 combines with J gene TRBJ2-1; 7 positions match TRBD2. Trimming at V came to 2 bases and at J to 6 bases, leaving 7 bases not matched to a gene. The CDR3 contains 15 residues. Germline V gene sequence: CDR1 SGHAT, CDR2 FQNNGV. The DNA of the CDR3 is TGTGCCAGCAGCTTAAAACCCGCGGGAGTCAATGAGCAGTTCTTC. Protein: CASSLKPAGVNEQFF.

The gene calls are TRBV4-3 and TRBJ2-7; D may be TRBD2 (5 bases). With 11 bases removed from V and 1 base from J, the gap between germline ends came to 12 bases. CDR1 LGHNA and CDR2 YSLEER come from the germline V gene. This CDR3 comprises 12 residues. CDR3 nucleotides: TGCGCCGTGGAGGCGCTTTCCTACGAGCAGTACGTC. Encoded protein: CAVEALSYEQYV.

This rearrangement joins TRBV28 to TRBJ1-4; perhaps TRBD1 as D (6 bases). Looked up from germline, CDR1 is MDHEN and CDR2 is SYDVKM. The V end lost 5 bases, the J end lost 8 bases, and 15 bases lay between the germline ends. The CDR3 runs to 14 residues. The CDR3 sequence is CASSVQGRHEKLFF. DNA of the CDR3: TGTGCCAGCAGTGTACAGGGCCGGCACGAAAAACTGTTTTTT.

The chain joins TRBV3-1 (or the pseudogene TRBV3-2) to TRBJ2-7; D is uncertain. The CDR3 is 14 amino acids. Per the germline V gene, CDR1 is LGHDT and CDR2 is YNNKEL (reference sequence). V was shortened by 3 bases and J by 2 bases, with 11 bases between the two germline ends. In nucleotides, the CDR3 is TGTGCCAGCAGCCAGAATAGCTTGCCCTACGAGCAGTACGTC. This codes for CASSQNSLPYEQYV.

The gene calls are TRBV28 and TRBJ2-7; tentatively, D is TRBD1 (6 bases). The V and J ends lost 5 bases and 3 bases respectively, with 11 bases between them. The CDR3 has 13 residues. Germline-derived CDR1 and CDR2 are MDHEN and SYDVKM. The CDR3 loop is CASSPPDSYEQYF. The CDR3 region has the DNA TGTGCCAGCAGTCCTCCGGACAGCTACGAGCAGTACTTC.

V is TRBV25-1 and J is TRBJ1-1, with 10 nucleotides matching TRBD1. The CDR3 is 16 amino acids. Unmatched junction bases numbered 8, after V lost 4 bases and J lost 3 bases. Germline CDR1 and CDR2: MGHDK and SYGVNS. CDR3 protein: CASSVRQGAGDTEAFF. In DNA, the CDR3 is TGTGCCAGCAGTGTCAGACAGGGGGCAGGTGACACTGAAGCTTTCTTT.

The V call is TRBV24-1, the J call TRBJ2-3; 9 positions agree with TRBD1. This CDR3 spans 14 amino acids. V lost 6 bases, J lost 4 bases, and 4 bases stayed unmatched. From germline, CDR1 is KGHDR and CDR2 SFDVKD. The CDR3 spells CATSKGQGADTQYF. In nucleotides, the CDR3 is TGTGCCACCAGTAAGGGACAGGGCGCAGATACGCAGTATTTT.

This chain connects TRBV13 to TRBJ1-1; D is undetermined. The CDR3 is 12 residues long. The V and J ends lost 6 bases and 5 bases respectively, with 10 bases between them. Germline V lookup: CDR1 PRHDT, CDR2 FYEKMQ (reference sequence). The CDR3 region has the DNA TGTGCCAGCAGGGGAGGAGATACTGAAGCTTTCTTT. Protein product: CASRGGDTEAFF. Combining the CDR3 with reference TRBV13 and TRBJ1-1 gives the whole variable domain AAGVIQSPRHLIKEKRETATLKCYPIPRHDTVYWYQQGPGQDPQFLISFYEKMQSDKGSIPDRFSAQQFSDYHSELNMSSLELGDSALYFCASRGGDTEAFFGQGTRLTVV.

V usage is TRBV2 and J usage is TRBJ2-3, with 7 nucleotides matching TRBD1. Germline values: CDR1 SNHLY, CDR2 FYNNEI. V was pared by 5 bases and J by 6 bases, with 8 bases of the junction left unmatched. CDR3 length equals 14 residues. CDR3 protein: CASSRQGPHDTQYF. The CDR3 nucleotides read TGTGCCAGCAGTCGACAGGGCCCCCATGATACGCAGTATTTT.

The V call is TRBV10-3, the J call TRBJ1-1, with TRBD1 matching over 7 bases. This CDR3 has 14 residues. Germline V gives CDR1 ENHRY, CDR2 SYGVKD. Unmatched junction bases numbered 6, after V lost 4 bases and J lost 4 bases. CDR3 loop: CAISAQGPVTEAFF. Here the CDR3 DNA reads TGTGCCATCAGTGCACAGGGGCCCGTCACTGAAGCTTTCTTT.

This sequence joins TRBV11-2 and TRBJ2-2, with D uncertain. CDR3 length equals 16 residues. Germline V gene sequence: CDR1 SGHAT, CDR2 FQNNGV. V was clipped by 1 base and J by 0 bases, with 9 bases between them. The DNA for the CDR3 is TGTGCCAGCAGCTTAGGTAGTCCCCCGAACACCGGGGAGCTGTTTTTT. It encodes CASSLGSPPNTGELFF.

This rearrangement joins TRBV27 to TRBJ2-5; TRBD2 agrees at 10 bases. Germline V lookup: CDR1 MNHEY, CDR2 SMNVEV (reference sequence). The CDR3 loop spans 17 amino acids. With 3 bases clipped from V and 3 bases from J, the junction kept 10 bases outside the gene matches. The DNA for the CDR3 is TGTGCCAGCAGTTTGGTGGGTCAACTAGCGGGAAAAGAGACCCAGTACTTC. This gives the protein CASSLVGQLAGKETQYF.

The chain employs TRBV11-3 and TRBJ1-1, with D hard to call. The V gene lost 1 base and the J gene lost 1 base, with 16 bases spanning the gap. Germline V gene lookup returns CDR1 SGHNT and CDR2 YENEEA. The CDR3 is made up of 17 amino acids. CDR3 bases: TGTGCCAGCAGCTTAGTGGTCGGTGGGCAGTCGAACACTGAAGCTTTCTTT. This gives the protein CASSLVVGGQSNTEAFF.

This chain uses TRBV2 with TRBJ1-1, with 8 bases that match TRBD1. Trimming took 5 bases from V and 5 from J; bases not matched to a gene: 7. Germline lookup yields CDR1 SNHLY and CDR2 FYNNEI. The CDR3 spans 14 residues. The CDR3 nucleotides are TGTGCCAGCAGTCAGGACAGGGAGAGTACTGAAGCTTTCTTT. The encoded protein is CASSQDRESTEAFF. The full variable domain, completed using reference TRBV2 and TRBJ1-1, is EPEVTQTPSHQVTQMGQEVILRCVPISNHLYFYWYRQILGQKVEFLVSFYNNEISEKSEIFDDQFSVERPDGSNFTLKIRSTKLEDSAMYFCASSQDRESTEAFFGQGTRLTVV.

This clone showed up just a few times. The chain has TRBV19 and TRBJ1-4, with 7 bases lining up with TRBD1. Germline lookup yields CDR1 LNHDA and CDR2 SQIVND (reference sequence). The CDR3 extends over 17 amino acids. After removal of 4 bases from V and 6 bases from J, the junction contained 14 bases not matched to a gene. In nucleotides, the CDR3 is TGTGCCAGTAGTAAGGGGTTTGGAGGACAGGTAGATGAAAAACTGTTTTTT. As protein: CASSKGFGGQVDEKLFF.

The chain combines TRBV2 with TRBJ1-5; 8 bases match TRBD1. CDR3 length: 15 residues. The V gene's germline CDR1 is SNHLY and CDR2 FYNNEI. V shed 6 bases and J 2 bases; nucleotides not matched to a gene: 6. CDR3 nucleotide sequence: TGTGCCAGCAGAGAGACAGGGGTGGGCAATCAGCCCCAGCATTTT. It yields the protein CASRETGVGNQPQHF.

The J gene is TRBJ2-1, the V gene TRBV2; 8 bases match TRBD2. V gave up 5 bases and J gave up 8 bases; unmatched junction bases: 5. Germline CDR1 SNHLY, CDR2 FYNNEI. The CDR3 sequence is 13 residues long. The CDR3 bases are TGTGCCAGCAGTTACGGACTAGCCGATGAGCAGTTCTTC. It is translated as CASSYGLADEQFF.

With respect to this clone: Other DNA sequences of this sample code for an identical CDR3. The chain joins TRBV5-1 to TRBJ1-1; 9 bases match TRBD1. This CDR3 is 14 amino acids long. Germline trimming cut 2 bases from V and 5 bases from J; bases unmatched to any gene: 4. Per the germline V gene, CDR1 is SGHRS and CDR2 is YFSETQ. The CDR3 sequence: CASSLGQGRTEAFF. The CDR3, as DNA: TGCGCCAGCAGCTTAGGACAGGGGAGAACTGAAGCTTTCTTT.

In this sample, this clone turned up once. The chain joins TRBV19 to TRBJ2-5; 8 nucleotides line up with TRBD2. V lost 0 bases, J lost 2 bases, and 11 bases stayed unmatched. Germline CDR1 LNHDA, CDR2 SQIVND (reference sequence). The CDR3 spans 18 residues. CDR3 residues: CASSIDSTASGRQETQYF. The CDR3 DNA reads as TGTGCCAGTAGTATAGATTCAACGGCTAGCGGGCGGCAAGAGACCCAGTACTTC.